Presented here are 9 T cell receptor beta chains from one specimen sequenced in a study of T-cell memory formation after mild COVID-19. MiXCR was run by TCRdb on the 5' RACE reads, yielding one entry per CDR3 protein. The sample includes approximately 450,000 distinct CDR3 sequences, roughly 20% of them seen just once. Sequencing was carried out using PBMCs or a T cell subset sorted from them (not recorded which). The receptor source for this set is an adult woman who had mild COVID-19 (a few samples of this study predate the infection). Cell type and time point are not known.

This clonotype showed up just a few times. The rearrangement joins TRBV30 to TRBJ1-5; 10 bases agree with TRBD1. V gave up 5 bases and J gave up 3 bases; unmatched junction bases: 4. Germline loops: CDR1 GTSNPN, CDR2 SVGIG (reference sequence). The CDR3 sequence is 14 residues long. The CDR3 here is CAWGTGAPNQPQHF. CDR3 bases: TGTGCCTGGGGGACAGGGGCGCCCAATCAGCCCCAGCATTTT.

The genes are TRBV15 and TRBJ2-3, with 15 bases identical to TRBD2. This CDR3 has 19 amino acids. Germline V gene sequence: CDR1 LNHNV, CDR2 YYDKDF (reference sequence). The V and J ends lost 2 bases and 4 bases, in that order; junction bases with no gene match: 10. The CDR3 is CATSRPGLAGGPSADTQYF. The CDR3 DNA sequence: TGTGCCACCAGCAGACCAGGACTAGCGGGAGGGCCGAGCGCAGATACGCAGTATTTT.

The gene calls are TRBV3-1 and TRBJ1-1, with 7 bases identical to TRBD1. The CDR3 consists of 16 residues. With V trimmed by 4 bases and J by 4 bases, 12 bases remained unmatched. Germline values: CDR1 LGHDT, CDR2 YNNKEL (reference sequence). CDR3 coding DNA: TGTGCCAGCAGCCGGACCGTGGGGACAGTTGGCACTGAAGCTTTCTTT. Encoded protein: CASSRTVGTVGTEAFF.

This clonotype was seen many times. The V gene is TRBV5-1, the J gene TRBJ2-7; TRBD2 agrees at 8 bases. The CDR3 extends over 13 amino acids. V lost 4 bases to trimming and J lost 3 bases; unmatched junction nucleotides: 3. Germline lookup yields CDR1 SGHRS and CDR2 YFSETQ. The CDR3 sequence: CASSKRELYEQYF. CDR3 bases: TGCGCCAGCAGCAAGCGGGAGCTCTACGAGCAGTACTTC.

The chain links TRBV20-1 to TRBJ2-7; D unclear. The V end was cut by 6 bases, the J end by 7 bases, with 25 bases between. Germline values: CDR1 DFQATT, CDR2 SNEGSKA (reference sequence). This CDR3 is 15 amino acids long. For the CDR3, the DNA is TGCAGTGCCCGGGCGAGGACCATGTTTTTGTGGGAGCAGTACTTC. Its translation: CSARARTMFLWEQYF.

The genes are TRBV6-2 or TRBV6-3 and TRBJ1-2; weak D call: TRBD1 (6 bases). Looked up from germline, CDR1 is MNHEY and CDR2 is SVGEGT. CDR3 length: 16 amino acids. Trimming left V 7 bases short and J 6 bases short, with 24 bases between. The CDR3 loop is CASNANRVTPYDGYTF. The CDR3 DNA reads TGTGCCAGCAACGCGAACAGGGTCACTCCTTACGATGGCTACACCTTC.

The V call is TRBV12-3 or TRBV12-4, the J call TRBJ2-3; 14 bases agree with TRBD2. The junction had 2 bases not matched to a gene; V was cut back by 4 bases and J by 2 bases. This CDR3 contains 16 residues. The CDR3: CASSWGLAGDTDTQYF. The CDR3 region has the DNA TGTGCCAGCAGTTGGGGACTAGCGGGGGACACAGATACGCAGTATTTT.

In nucleotides, the CDR3 is TGCGCCAGCAGCTTGAGCGGGACAGGGGTCTCTGGTTTTTCCCTCGCGAGGCAGTATTTT. Translating gives CASSLSGTGVSGFSLARQYF. This rearrangement joins TRBV5-1 to TRBJ2-3, with TRBD1 matching 10 bases. CDR1 is SGHRS and CDR2 is YFSETQ in the germline V gene. V trimming: 1 base; J trimming: 11 bases; junction bases outside the gene matches: 25. The CDR3 has 20 residues.

The rearrangement links TRBV5-1 to TRBJ2-3; D possibly corresponds to TRBD1 (6 bases). Germline lookup yields CDR1 SGHRS and CDR2 YFSETQ. The length of the CDR3 is 15 residues. The V end was cut by 4 bases, the J end by 3 bases, with 15 bases between. The CDR3 here is CASSAPDSQTDTQYF. The CDR3 nucleotides read TGCGCCAGCAGCGCCCCGGACAGTCAAACAGATACGCAGTATTTT. The entire variable domain, with the rest obtained from reference TRBV5-1 and TRBJ2-3, is as follows: KAGVTQTPRYLIKTRGQQVTLSCSPISGHRSVSWYQQTPGQGLQFLFEYFSETQRNKGNFPGRFSGRQFSNSRSEMNVSTLELGDSALYLCASSAPDSQTDTQYFGPGTRLTVL.